This is a list of T cell receptor beta chains from one sample in a study of CD8 T cells in ankylosing spondylitis. TCRdb re-called the 5' RACE reads with MiXCR, one entry per CDR3 protein. The data hold 300,000 to 350,000 distinct CDR3 sequences, with roughly 14% observed a single time. Input material: blood, either unsorted or a sorted T cell fraction (not recorded which). These receptors were obtained from a male donor with ankylosing spondylitis or in good health (not recorded which). Each CDR3 is given with its conserved first and last residue. The D gene is left open where the match is weak. Size is stated for part of the rows, as once, few or many counts, or as a class when the clone is expanded.

j_call,v_call,cdr3_length,d_call,clone_size,cdr3_aa,cdr3_nt
TRBJ2-2,TRBV7-9,15,-,-,CASSVGGPRDGELFF,TGTGCCAGCAGCGTCGGAGGCCCTAGAGACGGGGAGCTGTTTTTT
TRBJ2-3,TRBV16,14,-,-,CASSQFGSTDTQYF,TGTGCCAGCAGCCAATTCGGCAGCACAGATACGCAGTATTTT
TRBJ2-7,TRBV5-1,14,TRBD2,-,CASSFTSGSSEQYF,TGCGCCAGCAGCTTTACAAGCGGGAGCTCCGAGCAGTACTTC
TRBJ2-5,TRBV12-3/TRBV12-4,14,-,many,CASSFRQGGETQYF,TGTGCCAGCAGTTTCAGGCAGGGGGGGGAGACCCAGTACTTC
TRBJ2-3,TRBV9,16,TRBD2,-,CASSKTASGRTDTQYF,TGTGCCAGCAGCAAAACGGCTAGCGGGAGAACAGATACGCAGTATTTT
TRBJ2-2,TRBV7-2,15,TRBD2,few,CASSQSGLASGELFF,TGTGCCAGCAGCCAGTCGGGACTAGCTTCCGGGGAGCTGTTTTTT
TRBJ2-7,TRBV4-1,14,-,few,CASSQGSGKNEQYF,TGCGCCAGCAGCCAAGGAAGTGGAAAGAACGAGCAGTACTTC
TRBJ2-2,TRBV20-1,11,-,few,CSASLTGELFF,TGCAGTGCCTCCTTGACCGGGGAGCTGTTTTTT
TRBJ2-2,TRBV4-1,16,TRBD1,few,CASSRPGQGKAGELFF,TGCGCCAGCAGCCGGCCGGGACAGGGGAAGGCCGGGGAGCTGTTTTTT
TRBJ2-1,TRBV5-1,16,TRBD2,few,CASSWNLAGVSNEQFF,TGCGCCAGCAGCTGGAACCTAGCGGGAGTTTCGAATGAGCAGTTCTTC
TRBJ2-7,TRBV27,16,TRBD2,-,CASSSRTSVFWNEQYF,TGTGCCAGCAGTTCCCGGACTAGCGTGTTCTGGAACGAGCAGTACTTC
TRBJ1-6,TRBV6-1,14,-,-,CASRQDGANSPLHF,TGTGCCAGCAGACAGGACGGAGCGAATTCACCCCTCCACTTT
TRBJ1-1,TRBV7-8,14,-,-,CASSTATFDSEAFF,TGTGCCAGCAGCACCGCCACCTTTGACAGTGAAGCTTTCTTT
TRBJ2-1,TRBV3-1,16,-,-,CASSHPGAASYNEQFF,TGTGCCAGCAGCCACCCGGGTGCGGCTTCCTACAATGAGCAGTTCTTC
TRBJ2-1,TRBV27,15,TRBD1,few,CASSLISQGAPEQFF,TGTGCCAGCAGTCTAATTTCGCAGGGGGCGCCTGAGCAGTTCTTC
TRBJ2-7,TRBV10-2,14,TRBD1,-,CASSERGTGKRKYF,TGCGCCAGCAGTGAGAGGGGGACAGGGAAGCGGAAGTACTTC
TRBJ1-1,TRBV5-1,15,-,-,CASRSERGSNTEAFF,TGCGCCAGCAGATCCGAACGGGGATCGAACACTGAAGCTTTCTTT
TRBJ1-1,TRBV12-3/TRBV12-4,14,TRBD1,few,CASSLDRADTEAFF,TGTGCCAGCAGTCTGGACAGGGCTGACACTGAAGCTTTCTTT
TRBJ2-4,TRBV20-1,15,TRBD1,-,CSARGQVWTKNIQYF,TGCAGTGCTCGCGGACAGGTTTGGACCAAAAACATTCAGTACTTC
TRBJ2-6,TRBV6-5,17,-,few,CASSYGGTTSGANVLTF,TGTGCCAGCAGTTACGGGGGAACCACCTCTGGGGCCAACGTCCTGACTTTC
TRBJ2-7,TRBV30,15,-,-,CAWSLLPGTTYEQYF,TGTGCCTGGAGTCTTCTCCCGGGGACGACGTACGAGCAGTACTTC
TRBJ2-2,TRBV19,14,TRBD1,few,CASRDRGDTGELFF,TGTGCCAGCCGGGACAGGGGCGACACCGGGGAGCTGTTTTTT
TRBJ1-1,TRBV12-3/TRBV12-4,12,-,many,CASSPGYTEAFF,TGTGCCAGCAGCCCAGGATACACTGAAGCTTTCTTT
TRBJ2-1,TRBV5-1,14,TRBD2,-,CASSGGGARNEQFF,TGCGCCAGCAGCGGCGGGGGGGCCAGGAATGAGCAGTTCTTC
TRBJ2-7,TRBV29-1,15,TRBD1,-,CSVEEFGTGLYEQYF,TGCAGCGTTGAAGAGTTCGGGACAGGGCTCTACGAGCAGTACTTC
TRBJ2-3,TRBV5-1,15,-,few,CASRSPGNGTDTQYF,TGCGCCAGCAGATCCCCAGGAAACGGCACAGATACGCAGTATTTT
TRBJ1-1,TRBV29-1,13,TRBD1,-,CSGEQGSNTEAFF,TGCAGCGGGGAACAGGGGTCGAACACTGAAGCTTTCTTT
TRBJ2-5,TRBV10-3,13,-,-,CAISATGRETQYF,TGTGCCATCAGTGCCACAGGACGGGAGACCCAGTACTTC
TRBJ2-3,TRBV5-6,13,-,-,CASSPGAGDTQYF,TGTGCCAGCAGCCCGGGGGCGGGGGATACGCAGTATTTT
TRBJ2-5,TRBV5-1,12,-,many,CASSLVGETQYF,TGTGCCAGCAGCTTAGTGGGAGAGACCCAGTACTTC
TRBJ1-1,TRBV12-3/TRBV12-4,12,-,few,CASGVTLREAFF,TGTGCCAGCGGCGTAACTCTCCGAGAAGCTTTCTTT
TRBJ2-7,TRBV29-1,12,TRBD2,many,CSVEGLEGEQYF,TGCAGCGTTGAGGGACTAGAAGGCGAGCAGTACTTC
TRBJ1-2,TRBV15,14,TRBD1,-,CATSPRDRAYGYTF,TGTGCCACCAGTCCCCGGGACAGGGCCTATGGCTACACCTTC
TRBJ2-5,TRBV7-7,14,TRBD1,-,CASSTTGGRETQYF,TGTGCCAGCAGCACAACAGGGGGCCGAGAGACCCAGTACTTC
TRBJ1-4,TRBV12-3/TRBV12-4,12,-,-,CASTLLREKLFF,TGTGCCAGCACCCTCCTTCGTGAAAAACTGTTTTTT
TRBJ2-2,TRBV7-8,14,TRBD1,few,CASSGQGYTGELFF,TGTGCCAGCAGCGGACAGGGGTACACCGGGGAGCTGTTTTTT
TRBJ2-7,TRBV7-2,16,-,-,CASSLVAGAFSYEQYF,TGTGCCAGCAGCTTAGTCGCGGGGGCCTTCTCCTACGAGCAGTACTTC
TRBJ2-2,TRBV29-1,16,-,few,CSVEMGGFANTGELFF,TGCAGCGTTGAAATGGGGGGATTCGCGAACACCGGGGAGCTGTTTTTT
TRBJ2-3,TRBV29-1,13,-,few,CSDRPSGTDTQYF,TGCAGCGACCGGCCAAGTGGCACAGATACGCAGTATTTT
TRBJ1-2,TRBV2,15,TRBD1,few,CASSESTGQGRGYTF,TGTGCCAGCAGTGAATCTACCGGACAGGGACGAGGCTACACCTTC
TRBJ2-7,TRBV4-1,14,TRBD1,-,CASRDPGQSYEQYF,TGCGCCAGTCGGGATCCGGGACAGAGCTACGAGCAGTACTTC